The 14 T cell receptor beta chains in this list originate from one sample, sequenced in a study of control samples from healthy donors and cancer patients. Using immunoSEQ multiplex PCR, the repertoire was profiled, and TCRdb retains in-frame clones only, with some absent. This table holds about 94,000 clones, roughly 86% found once. The specimen was blood. These receptors all come from a woman aged 45-60 years in good health.

The chain joins TRBV7-2 to TRBJ1-1, with a weak D call TRBD1 (5 bases). The CDR3 totals 14 residues. The V end was cut by 4 bases, the J end by 6 bases, with 15 bases between. CDR1 SGHTA and CDR2 FQGNSA come from the germline V gene. CDR3 bases: TGTGCCAGCAGCTCTTCGGGGGGTCGTTCTGAAGCTTTCTTT. Protein product: CASSSSGGRSEAFF.

This chain uses TRBV3-1 (or the pseudogene TRBV3-2) with TRBJ2-5; possibly TRBD2 for D (5 bases). Trimming removed 4 bases from V and 5 bases from J, with 23 bases in between. The CDR3 is made up of 17 amino acids. Germline V lookup: CDR1 LGHDT, CDR2 YNNKEL (reference sequence). The CDR3 DNA reads as TGTGCCAGCAGCCCCAGACTGGGGTCGGGGAAAGGGGAGACCCAGTACTTC. Its translation: CASSPRLGSGKGETQYF.

The chain recombines TRBV7-9 with TRBJ2-6; D may be TRBD1 (5 bases). CDR1 SEHNR and CDR2 FQNEAQ come from the germline V gene (reference sequence). The CDR3 is 17 residues long. V lost 1 base, J lost 2 bases, and 12 bases lay in between. CDR3: CASSLGVRVTGANVLTF. CDR3 sequence (DNA): TGTGCCAGCAGCTTAGGGGTCAGGGTCACTGGGGCCAACGTCCTGACTTTC.

The chain carries TRBV7-9 and TRBJ1-1; D is uncertain. CDR3 length: 14 amino acids. Trimming left V 1 base short and J 5 bases short, with 11 bases between. Per germline, CDR1 SEHNR and CDR2 FQNEAQ (reference sequence). CDR3 sequence: CASSLGVTGTEAFF. The CDR3 DNA reads as TGTGCCAGCAGCTTAGGAGTAACGGGAACTGAAGCTTTCTTT.

The genes are TRBV3-1 (or the pseudogene TRBV3-2) and TRBJ1-2, with unresolved D. Trimming removed 1 base from V and 10 bases from J, with 16 bases in between. CDR3 length: 14 residues. In germline, CDR1 is LGHDT, CDR2 YNNKEL (reference sequence). CDR3 DNA sequence: TGTGCCAGCAGCCAAGCTCACAGCGGGAAAACCTACACCTTC. The encoded protein is CASSQAHSGKTYTF.

The CDR3 DNA reads TGTGCCAGCAGTGCCCGACAGGGGGCCTTGAACACTGAAGCTTTCTTT. It translates to CASSARQGALNTEAFF. The chain couples TRBV6-1 to TRBJ1-1, with 10 bases that match TRBD1. The CDR3 extends over 16 amino acids. V shed 4 bases and J 0 bases; nucleotides not matched to a gene: 5. Germline CDR1 and CDR2: MNHNS and SASEGT.

The chain joins TRBV5-8 to TRBJ2-1; the D is unclear. Germline V CDR1 and CDR2: SGHTS, YDEGEE. V was trimmed by 0 bases and J by 3 bases, leaving 7 bases between them. The CDR3 runs 14 residues. DNA for the CDR3: TGTGCCAGCAGCTTGGGCACCGGCTACAATGAGCAGTTCTTC. Its protein product is CASSLGTGYNEQFF.

The gene calls are TRBV6-2 or TRBV6-3 and TRBJ2-1, with D maybe TRBD2 (7 bases). The germline CDR1 and CDR2 sequences are MNHEY and SVGEGT. Between the trimmed V and J ends, which lost 5 bases and 5 bases, there was a span of 19 bases. CDR3 length: 16 amino acids. CDR3 DNA: TGTGCCAGCAGTGCCCGGGGGGCCGTAGGACACAATGAGCAGTTCTTC. This encodes CASSARGAVGHNEQFF.

This rearrangement joins TRBV9 to TRBJ1-6; the match to TRBD1 covers 8 bases. The CDR3 totals 14 residues. Trimming took 4 bases from V and 8 from J; bases not matched to a gene: 5. Germline V gene lookup returns CDR1 SGDLS and CDR2 YYNGEE. The CDR3 reads CASSLGQDYSPLHF. CDR3 bases: TGTGCCAGCAGCCTGGGACAGGATTATTCACCCCTCCACTTT.

This chain links TRBV6-6 with TRBJ2-7; D is unclear. The germline gives CDR1 MNHNY, CDR2 SVGAGI (reference sequence). The CDR3 length is 13 residues. Trimming pared 2 bases from V and 4 bases from J, leaving 9 bases between. The CDR3 loop reads CASSYVRLYEQYF. The DNA of the CDR3 is TGTGCCAGCAGTTACGTCCGACTGTACGAGCAGTACTTC.

The chain is built from TRBV5-1 and TRBJ1-1; D unclear. Per the germline V gene, CDR1 is SGHRS and CDR2 is YFSETQ. V lost 4 bases and J 2 bases, leaving 15 bases between the germline ends. The CDR3 is made up of 15 amino acids. The CDR3 loop reads CASSPQTPFNTEAFF. For the CDR3, the DNA is TGCGCCAGCAGCCCCCAGACGCCGTTTAACACTGAAGCTTTCTTT. The variable domain in full, completed from reference TRBV5-1 and TRBJ1-1, reads KAGVTQTPRYLIKTRGQQVTLSCSPISGHRSVSWYQQTPGQGLQFLFEYFSETQRNKGNFPGRFSGRQFSNSRSEMNVSTLELGDSALYLCASSPQTPFNTEAFFGQGTRLTVV.

The gene calls are TRBV25-1 and TRBJ1-2, with no clear D. V lost 2 bases and J 4 bases, leaving 5 bases between the germline ends. This CDR3 is 12 amino acids long. CDR1 MGHDK and CDR2 SYGVNS come from the germline V gene. The CDR3 DNA is TGTGCCAGCAGTGAACACTTCTATGGCTACACCTTC. This gives the protein CASSEHFYGYTF.

CDR3 coding DNA: TGTGCCAGCAGTTTTACAGGGGATGGAGTCTATGGCTACACCTTC. Protein sequence: CASSFTGDGVYGYTF. This chain joins TRBV6-5 and TRBJ1-2; 7 bases map to TRBD1. J gave up 4 bases and V 4 bases, and 9 bases lay outside the gene matches. CDR1 is MNHEY and CDR2 is SVGAGI in the germline V gene. The CDR3 covers 15 residues.

This chain connects TRBV13 to TRBJ2-7; D is perhaps TRBD1 (6 bases). V lost 5 bases, J lost 3 bases, and 14 bases lay in between. Germline CDR1 and CDR2: PRHDT and FYEKMQ (reference sequence). This CDR3 is 14 amino acids long. The CDR3 DNA follows: TGTGCCAGCAGCCAGGGGACGGGCGGCTACGAGCAGTACTTC. It translates to CASSQGTGGYEQYF.